Included here is one T cell receptor beta chain sequence, with context. This sample stems from a study of cytomegalovirus exposure and HLA in healthy donors. This table comes from immunoSEQ multiplex PCR, and its TCRdb copy is limited to in-frame clones, with some not included. The repertoire holds 260,000 or so clones, roughly 89% seen once, with 2.6% in the top ten. The TCR comes from a young man in good health and CMV-seronegative. Sequenced sample: PBMCs.

This chain's CDR3 is CASSLAGGETQYF. For the CDR3, the DNA is TGTGCCAGCAGTTTGGCGGGAGGGGAGACCCAGTACTTC. The chain has TRBV28 and TRBJ2-5, with 9 bases that match TRBD2. The CDR3 loop spans 13 amino acids. Unmatched junction bases numbered 1, after V lost 3 bases and J lost 5 bases. The V gene's germline CDR1 is MDHEN and CDR2 SYDVKM.